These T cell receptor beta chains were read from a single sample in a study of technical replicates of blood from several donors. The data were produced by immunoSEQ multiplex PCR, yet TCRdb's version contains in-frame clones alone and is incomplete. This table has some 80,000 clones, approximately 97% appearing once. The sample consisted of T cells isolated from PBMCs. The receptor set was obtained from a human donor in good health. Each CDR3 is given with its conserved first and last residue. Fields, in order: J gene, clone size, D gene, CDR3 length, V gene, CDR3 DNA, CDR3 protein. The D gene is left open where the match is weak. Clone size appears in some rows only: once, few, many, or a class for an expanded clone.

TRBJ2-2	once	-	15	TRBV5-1	TGCGCCAGCAGCTTGGACAGGACGAACACCGGGGAGCTGTTTTTT	CASSLDRTNTGELFF
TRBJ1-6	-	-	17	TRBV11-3	TGTGCCAGCAGCTTTAGTATGAGAGCCCCTGCCCTCTCACCCCTCCACTTT	CASSFSMRAPALSPLHF
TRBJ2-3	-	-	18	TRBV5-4	TGTGCCAGCAGCTTGTTTTCCGGGAGAGTTTTGGGCACAGATACGCAGTATTTT	CASSLFSGRVLGTDTQYF
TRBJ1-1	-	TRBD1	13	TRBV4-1	TGCGCCAGCAGCCAAGATTGGACAGGCAGCGCTTTCTTT	CASSQDWTGSAFF
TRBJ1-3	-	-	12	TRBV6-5	TGTGCCAGCAATGGAGGTGGAAACACCATATATTTT	CASNGGGNTIYF
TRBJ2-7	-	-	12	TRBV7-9	TGTGCCAGCAGCTTAGTCCCTCTCGAGCAGTACTTC	CASSLVPLEQYF
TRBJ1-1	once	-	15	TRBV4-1	TGCGCCAGCAGCCATCAACAGGGTCGGAACACTGAAGCTTTCTTT	CASSHQQGRNTEAFF
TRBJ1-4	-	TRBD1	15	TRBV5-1	TGCGCCAGCAGCCCAACCGGGACAGGGGATGAAAAACTGTTTTTT	CASSPTGTGDEKLFF
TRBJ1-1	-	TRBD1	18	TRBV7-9	TGTGCCAGCAGGCGTCGATGGGGACAGGGCAGGTCGGACACTGAAGCTTTCTTT	CASRRRWGQGRSDTEAFF
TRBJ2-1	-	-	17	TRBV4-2	TGTGCCAGCAGCCCGGAACAAGGACTCCCTTTGGGCAATGAGCAGTTCTTC	CASSPEQGLPLGNEQFF
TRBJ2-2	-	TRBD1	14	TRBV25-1	TGTGCCAGCAGTGCGTACAGGGGCACCGGGGAGCTGTTTTTT	CASSAYRGTGELFF
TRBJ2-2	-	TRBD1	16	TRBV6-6	TGTGCCAGCAGTTACTTAACAGGGGGTACTAACGGGGAGCTGTTTTTT	CASSYLTGGTNGELFF
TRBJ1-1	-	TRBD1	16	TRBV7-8	TGTGCCAGCAGCTACGTACGGACAGGGGCGAACACTGAAGCTTTCTTT	CASSYVRTGANTEAFF
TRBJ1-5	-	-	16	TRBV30	TGTGCCTGGAGTGTATTTGGGGGGTATAGCAATCAGCCCCAGCATTTT	CAWSVFGGYSNQPQHF
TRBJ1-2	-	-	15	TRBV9	TGTGCCAGCAGCGTTTTGGTAGAGGGCAACTATGGCTACACCTTC	CASSVLVEGNYGYTF
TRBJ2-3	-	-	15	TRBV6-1	TGTGCCAGCAGTGAAGCGATGGAGGGCCCCAGGAAGCAGTATTTT	CASSEAMEGPRKQYF
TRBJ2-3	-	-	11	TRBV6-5	TGTGCCAGCATAGGAGCAGATACGCAGTATTTT	CASIGADTQYF
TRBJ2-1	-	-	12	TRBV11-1	TGTGCCAGCAGTCTCCCCGGGACAGAGCAGTTCTTC	CASSLPGTEQFF
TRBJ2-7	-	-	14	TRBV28	TGTGCCAGCAGTCAGTCCCCAACCTCCTACGAGCAGTACTTC	CASSQSPTSYEQYF
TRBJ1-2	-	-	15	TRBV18	TGTGCCAGCTCACACCCCGGGGGGCGGAACTATGGCTACACCTTC	CASSHPGGRNYGYTF
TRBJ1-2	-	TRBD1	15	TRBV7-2	TGTGCCAGCAGCCCACTTCCGGGACAGCTCTATGGCTACACCTTC	CASSPLPGQLYGYTF
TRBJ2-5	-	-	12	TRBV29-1	TGCAGCGTTGATTCTAGAGAAGAGACCCAGTACTTC	CSVDSREETQYF
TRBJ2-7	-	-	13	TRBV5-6	TGTGCCAGCAGCTTGGATGTCACCTACGAGCAGTACTTC	CASSLDVTYEQYF
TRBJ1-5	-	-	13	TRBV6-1	TGTGCCAGCAGAGGGGGTTTCAATCAGCCCCAGCATTTT	CASRGGFNQPQHF
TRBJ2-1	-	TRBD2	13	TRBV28	TGTGCCAGCAGTTTACTAGCGGCGAATGAGCAGTTCTTC	CASSLLAANEQFF
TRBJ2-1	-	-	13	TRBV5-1	TGCGCCAGCAGCTTGGGACTAGTCCATGAGCAGTTCTTC	CASSLGLVHEQFF
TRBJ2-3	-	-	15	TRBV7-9	TGTGCCAGCAGCTTAGCGGGGAGTGGCCGGGATACGCAGTATTTT	CASSLAGSGRDTQYF
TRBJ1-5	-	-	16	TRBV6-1	TGTGCCAGCAGTGATAGGGCCTCAGGGTGGGGTCAGCCCCAGCATTTT	CASSDRASGWGQPQHF
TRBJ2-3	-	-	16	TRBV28	TGTGCCAGCAGTTTATATTCAAGCGCCGGCACAGATACGCAGTATTTT	CASSLYSSAGTDTQYF
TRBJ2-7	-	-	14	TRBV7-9	TGTGCCAGACACCCGGGGTTAAGCTCCTACGAGCAGTACTTC	CARHPGLSSYEQYF
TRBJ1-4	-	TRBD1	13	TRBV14	TGTGCCAGCAGCGCTAACAGGGGTGAAAAACTGTTTTTT	CASSANRGEKLFF